This T cell receptor (beta chain) came from a study of blood T cell repertoires in COVID-19. The CDR3 loop spans 13 amino acids. Trimming took off 8 bases at V and 8 bases at J, with 18 bases between the two ends. Germline CDR1 reads LNHDA; CDR2 reads SQIVND (reference sequence). Assay used: immunoSEQ multiplex PCR; TCRdb lists only in-frame clones, some missing. The sample holds about 280,000 clones; 86% are singletons and the top ten take approximately 3%. What was sequenced was peripheral blood. The TCR was taken from a woman in her thirties with active or convalescent COVID-19. The chain employs TRBV19 and TRBJ1-1; TRBD1 is a possible D gene (5 bases). The CDR3 nucleotides read TGTGCCAGTCCCCAAAACAGGAGTTCGGAAGCTTTCTTT. It specifies CASPQNRSSEAFF.